One and the same sample provided the 15 T cell receptor beta chains below, sequenced in a study of Graves' ophthalmopathy and Graves' hyperthyroidism. Transcripts of RNA were the source for amplifying TCR beta CDR3 regions. Following a first-round RT-PCR that used HTBI primers, a second-round multiplex PCR was carried out. TCRdb fed the multiplex PCR reads into MiXCR, producing one record per CDR3 protein. The sample yields 600,000 to 950,000 distinct CDR3 sequences, approximately 40% seen once. Source material: peripheral blood. The receptors stem from an adult man with Graves' ophthalmopathy.

The rearrangement joins TRBV12-3 or TRBV12-4 to TRBJ1-5, with TRBD1 as a possible D gene (5 bases). The CDR3 is 15 residues long. With 3 bases removed from V and 3 bases from J, the gap between germline ends came to 12 bases. The CDR3 region is CASSLGDSNNQPQHF. The CDR3 nucleotides are TGTGCCAGCAGTTTGGGCGACAGTAACAATCAGCCCCAGCATTTT.

The chain's CDR3 is CASSISSPETQYF. The CDR3 coding sequence is TGTGCCAGCAGCATTAGTAGTCCAGAGACCCAGTACTTC. The chain is built from TRBV7-9 and TRBJ2-5; D gene uncertain. Germline CDR1 reads SEHNR; CDR2 reads FQNEAQ (reference sequence). The CDR3 consists of 13 residues. The V and J ends lost 5 bases and 4 bases respectively, with 11 bases between them. The entire variable domain, with the rest obtained from reference TRBV7-9 and TRBJ2-5, is as follows: DTGVSQNPRHKITKRGQNVTFRCDPISEHNRLYWYRQTLGQGPEFLTYFQNEAQLEKSRLLSDRFSAERPKGSFSTLEIQRTEQGDSAMYLCASSISSPETQYFGPGTRLLVL.

About this clonotype: At one end, the junction sequence differs from germline, possibly due to a read error. This chain uses TRBV7-2 with TRBJ2-7; possible D gene TRBD2, 6 bases. The germline V gene encodes CDR1 SGHTA and CDR2 FQGNSA. The CDR3 consists of 14 residues. CDR3 amino acids: CASSQVREYYEQYF. DNA for the CDR3: TGCGCCAGCAGCCAAGTCCGGGAGTACTACGAGCAGTACTTC. The full variable domain, in which reference TRBV7-2 and TRBJ2-7 provide the parts outside the CDR3, is GAGVSQSPSNKVTEKGKDVELRCDPISGHTALYWYRQSLGQGLEFLIYFQGNSAPDKSGLPSDRFSAERTGGSVSTLTIQRTQQEDSAVYLCASSQVREYYEQYFGPGTRLTVT.

The chain joins TRBV7-9 to TRBJ2-3, with 11 nucleotides matching TRBD2. Germline CDR1 and CDR2: SEHNR and FQNEAQ (reference sequence). V dropped 2 bases and J dropped 1; count of bases not matched to a gene: 5. The CDR3 totals 17 residues. CDR3 sequence: CASSLPLAGVRTDTQYF. The CDR3 DNA reads as TGTGCCAGCAGCTTACCACTAGCGGGGGTTCGCACAGATACGCAGTATTTT.

Regarding this clonotype: A much larger clone lies a single base off, so this may be a read error. The chain uses TRBV9 and TRBJ1-2; 8 bases are shared with TRBD1. The CDR3 extends over 13 amino acids. In germline, CDR1 is SGDLS, CDR2 YYNGEE. CDR3 loop: CASSVKTGTGYAF. CDR3 bases: TGTGCCAGCAGCGTAAAAACAGGGACAGGCTACGCCTTC.

The J gene is TRBJ2-7, the V gene TRBV2, with D perhaps TRBD1 (6 bases). Trimming removed 8 bases at V and 5 bases at J, with 19 bases between. This CDR3 is built from 14 residues. Per germline, CDR1 SNHLY and CDR2 FYNNEI. The DNA for the CDR3 is TGTGCCAGCGGAACGACAGGCGGAAGGGACGAGCAGTACTTC. It encodes CASGTTGGRDEQYF. Based on the CDR3 plus reference TRBV2 and TRBJ2-7, the full variable domain is EPEVTQTPSHQVTQMGQEVILRCVPISNHLYFYWYRQILGQKVEFLVSFYNNEISEKSEIFDDQFSVERPDGSNFTLKIRSTKLEDSAMYFCASGTTGGRDEQYFGPGTRLTVT.

This chain uses TRBV10-2 with TRBJ1-2, with D maybe TRBD1 (5 bases). V shed 6 bases and J shed 0 bases, with 11 bases lying between them. Germline-derived CDR1 and CDR2 are WSHSY and SAAADI. CDR3 length equals 14 residues. The CDR3 DNA is TGCGCCAGCAGAGATCGGGGGACTAACTATGGCTACACCTTC. It translates to CASRDRGTNYGYTF.

This clonotype was seen many times. Here the CDR3 DNA reads TGTGCCATCACTGGGACTAGCGGGAGTGGGGCCTACGAGCAGTACTTC. This codes for CAITGTSGSGAYEQYF. The chain links TRBV10-3 to TRBJ2-7, with TRBD2 matching over 14 bases. In germline, CDR1 is ENHRY, CDR2 SYGVKD. V lost 7 bases and J lost 2; bases outside the gene matches: 7. The CDR3 totals 16 residues.

V usage is TRBV29-1 and J usage is TRBJ2-7, with 11 bases aligning to TRBD1. The germline V gene encodes CDR1 SQVTM and CDR2 ANQGSEA. The CDR3 is 13 amino acids. V lost 7 bases to trimming and J lost 3 bases; unmatched junction nucleotides: 5. CDR3 sequence: CSAMGQGDYEQYF. The CDR3 DNA is TGCAGCGCTATGGGACAGGGGGACTACGAGCAGTACTTC.

J is TRBJ2-2 and V is TRBV30; D is undetermined. Trimming removed 3 bases from V and 6 bases from J, with 11 bases in between. From germline, CDR1 is GTSNPN and CDR2 SVGIG (reference sequence). CDR3 length: 13 amino acids. The CDR3 sequence: CAWSVGWAGELFF. Here the CDR3 DNA reads TGTGCCTGGAGCGTGGGATGGGCCGGGGAGCTGTTTTTT.

In regard to this clonotype: A read error is possible here, since a much larger clone lies one base away. The CDR3 ends on some other residue instead of the conserved phenylalanine or tryptophan, so this is likely a read error. The rearrangement joins TRBV7-2 to TRBJ2-6; weak D call: TRBD2 (6 bases). CDR1 and CDR2 (germline): SGHTA, FQGNSA. V was pared by 8 bases and J by 3 bases, with 8 bases between. CDR3 length equals 13 residues. CDR3 amino acids: CASRRDGANVLTS. CDR3 nucleotide sequence: TGTGCCAGCCGGAGGGATGGGGCCAACGTCCTGACTTCC.

This clonotype was observed many times. The chain couples TRBV12-3 or TRBV12-4 to TRBJ1-2; 7 bases are a match to TRBD1. The CDR3 spans 15 residues. Losses at the gene ends were 4 bases for V and 5 bases for J; bases not matched to a gene: 10. This CDR3 is CASSSRQGFRYGYTF. The CDR3 DNA is TGTGCCAGCAGTTCCCGACAGGGCTTCCGATATGGCTACACCTTC.

This clonotype was seen more than once but under ten times. The rearrangement joins TRBV9 to TRBJ2-7, with a possible D match to TRBD2 (5 bases). The CDR3 loop spans 15 amino acids. The ends were cut back, 4 bases at V and 5 bases at J, with 19 bases in the middle. Germline V gene data show CDR1 as SGDLS and CDR2 as YYNGEE. This CDR3 is CASSPRGSGPHEQYF. As DNA, the CDR3 is TGTGCCAGCAGCCCGCGAGGGTCCGGGCCCCACGAGCAGTACTTC.

The chain has TRBV20-1 and TRBJ1-6; D possibly corresponds to TRBD1 (5 bases). The length of the CDR3 is 15 residues. Germline loops: CDR1 DFQATT, CDR2 SNEGSKA (reference sequence). Trimming took 5 bases from V and 7 from J, leaving 18 bases between them. The CDR3 nucleotides read TGCAGTGCTGTCGGGGGTCTAGGGATAAATTCACCCCTCCACTTT. Its translation: CSAVGGLGINSPLHF.

The rearrangement links TRBV2 to TRBJ2-3; D unclear. CDR3 length: 15 amino acids. Trimming took off 4 bases at V and 1 base at J, with 12 bases between the two ends. From germline, CDR1 is SNHLY and CDR2 FYNNEI. CDR3 bases: TGTGCCAGCAGTGTCTTTGAGACTGGCACAGATACGCAGTATTTT. Translating it yields CASSVFETGTDTQYF.